This T cell receptor (beta chain) was sequenced during a study of technical replicates of blood from a few donors. CDR1 and CDR2 (germline): LNHDA, SQIVND (reference sequence). The CDR3 has 15 amino acids. The ends were cut back, 5 bases at V and 1 base at J, with 12 bases in the middle. Clones were sequenced by immunoSEQ multiplex PCR, and TCRdb holds only the in-frame ones, with some missing. The sample yields about 75,000 clones, 95% to 97% seen once. The clonotype was recovered from a human donor in good health. The material sequenced was T cells isolated from PBMCs. The chain couples TRBV19 to TRBJ2-4; D may be TRBD1 (6 bases). In DNA form, the CDR3 reads TGTGCCAGTAGTCCCCTCCAGGGGGCCAAAAACATTCAGTACTTC. The encoded protein is CASSPLQGAKNIQYF.